A selection of T cell receptor beta chains follows, all from one sample in a study of blood T cell repertoires in COVID-19. This table comes from immunoSEQ multiplex PCR, and its TCRdb copy is limited to in-frame clones, with some not included. Of tens of thousands of clones listed, over 75% are singletons. The sample was peripheral blood. The receptors stem from a woman in her thirties or forties with acute or convalescent COVID-19. Both conserved end residues are part of each CDR3. D genes are given only for firm matches. Clone sizes are given selectively: once, few, many, or a class where the clone is expanded.

J gene | clone size | V gene | D gene | CDR3 DNA | CDR3 protein
TRBJ2-1 | once | TRBV27 | . | TGTGCCAGCAGTTTATATGGGGGCAGCATCTACAATGAGCAGTTCTTC | CASSLYGGSIYNEQFF
TRBJ2-1 | . | TRBV29-1 | . | TGCAGCGCACAGGTGACAGCGCCCAATGAGCAGTTCTTC | CSAQVTAPNEQFF
TRBJ2-6 | . | TRBV10-3 | . | TGTGCCATCACCCGAGACAACTCTGGGGCCAACGTCCTGACTTTC | CAITRDNSGANVLTF
TRBJ2-2 | . | TRBV7-9 | . | TGTGCCAGCAGCTCGGGTGGCCTATACACCGGGGAGCTGTTTTTT | CASSSGGLYTGELFF
TRBJ1-5 | . | TRBV6-5 | . | TGTGCCAGCAGTTCAACAGGGAGGGATCAGCCCCAGCATTTT | CASSSTGRDQPQHF
TRBJ2-1 | . | TRBV11-2 | TRBD2 | TGTGCCAGCAGCAGACTAGCGGAGGACAATGAGCAGTTCTTC | CASSRLAEDNEQFF
TRBJ2-7 | . | TRBV2 | TRBD1 | TGTGCCAGCAGGCCGGGACAGAACTCCTACGAGCAGTACTTC | CASRPGQNSYEQYF
TRBJ2-3 | . | TRBV11-2 | . | TGTGCCAGCAGCCGTAGCACAGATACGCAGTATTTT | CASSRSTDTQYF
TRBJ1-2 | . | TRBV6-1 | TRBD1 | TGTGCCAGCAGTGAAGATGACAGGGTTGAAGGCTACACCTTC | CASSEDDRVEGYTF
TRBJ1-2 | . | TRBV7-2 | TRBD1 | TGTGCCAGCAGCCCAGGGGGCGCCGGCGGCTACACCTTC | CASSPGGAGGYTF
TRBJ1-1 | . | TRBV15 | TRBD1 | TGTGCCACCAGCAGAGACCGAGACAGGGCTACTGAAGCTTTCTTT | CATSRDRDRATEAFF
TRBJ2-1 | . | TRBV5-1 | TRBD1 | TGCGCCAGCAGCCTGAGACAGGGATCCTACAATGAGCAGTTCTTC | CASSLRQGSYNEQFF
TRBJ2-7 | . | TRBV28 | TRBD1 | TGTGCCAGCAGGACAACAGGGGGATCCGGCGAGCAGTACTTC | CASRTTGGSGEQYF
TRBJ2-7 | . | TRBV11-2 | TRBD1 | TGTGCCAGCAGACTTTCAGGGGGTGGAAAATCATACGAGCAGTACTTC | CASRLSGGGKSYEQYF
TRBJ2-7 | . | TRBV7-2 | TRBD1 | TGTGCCAGCAGCTTATCGGGACAGGGGTCCTACGAGCAGTACTTC | CASSLSGQGSYEQYF
TRBJ2-1 | . | TRBV18 | TRBD2 | TGTGCCAGCTCTTCCGGGACTAGCTACAATGAGCAGTTCTTC | CASSSGTSYNEQFF
TRBJ1-5 | . | TRBV19 | TRBD1 | TGTGCGGCACACCCGGGACAGGACTATTATAGCAATCAGCCCCAGCATTTT | CAAHPGQDYYSNQPQHF
TRBJ2-3 | . | TRBV9 | . | TGTGCCAGCAGCGGAGTAGCGCGCACAGATACGCAGTATTTT | CASSGVARTDTQYF
TRBJ1-1 | once | TRBV7-8 | . | TGTGCCAGCAGCTTCGCGGAGGACACTGAAGCTTTCTTT | CASSFAEDTEAFF
TRBJ2-7 | . | TRBV4-2 | TRBD2 | TGTGCCAGCAGCCAAGATCTACCCTCTAGCGGGACGTTCTACGAGCAGTACTTC | CASSQDLPSSGTFYEQYF
TRBJ1-5 | . | TRBV6-1 | TRBD1 | TGTGCCAGCAGTGAAGCGGGACAGGGCCCGAGGGGACAGCCCCAGCATTTT | CASSEAGQGPRGQPQHF
TRBJ1-4 | . | TRBV5-5 | TRBD1 | TGTGCCAGCAGATTGACAGGGGGCGGTGAAAAACTGTTTTTT | CASRLTGGGEKLFF
TRBJ1-2 | . | TRBV21-1 | . | TGTGCCAGCAGCAAATGGGGGGGATATGGCTACACCTTC | CASSKWGGYGYTF
TRBJ2-2 | medium-sized | TRBV24-1 | . | TGTGCCACTGAGGAGGGTAAGAACACCGGGGAGCTGTTTTTT | CATEEGKNTGELFF
TRBJ1-5 | . | TRBV6-6 | TRBD1 | TGTGCCAGCAGTTACGGGGGACAGGGGAATCAGCCCCAGCATTTT | CASSYGGQGNQPQHF
TRBJ1-3 | . | TRBV2 | . | TGTGCCAGCATTCCGATAGTTTTCTCTGGAAACACCATATATTTT | CASIPIVFSGNTIYF
TRBJ1-1 | . | TRBV2 | . | TGTGCCAGCAGTGAAGTTGGGCGTAACACTGAAGCTTTCTTT | CASSEVGRNTEAFF
TRBJ1-2 | . | TRBV7-2 | TRBD1 | TGTGCCAGCAGCCCAACCTCCGGGACAGTTAACTATGGCTACACCTTC | CASSPTSGTVNYGYTF
TRBJ2-2 | . | TRBV6-4 | . | TGTGCCAGCAGCGGGACTCCCACCGGGGAGCTGTTTTTT | CASSGTPTGELFF
TRBJ1-2 | . | TRBV25-1 | . | TGTGCCAGCAGTGAATATGGGTCGAGAGGAGGCTACACCTTC | CASSEYGSRGGYTF
TRBJ1-5 | . | TRBV19 | TRBD1 | TGTGCCAGTAGTATATCCTCCTGGGACAGGGACAATCAGCCCCAGCATTTT | CASSISSWDRDNQPQHF
TRBJ2-2 | . | TRBV7-7 | . | TGTGCTAGCAGCTTAGCAGCGAGACAGAGCACCGGGGAGCTGTTTTTT | CASSLAARQSTGELFF
TRBJ2-2 | . | TRBV21-1 | . | TGTGCCAGCAGCAAAGTCCGACCCAGACAGGGGGCACCAACAACGGACACCGGGGAGCTGTTTTTT | CASSKVRPRQGAPTTDTGELFF
TRBJ2-2 | once | TRBV27 | TRBD1 | TGTGCCAGCAGAACTGAGGGGGCTGGGGAGCTGTTTTTT | CASRTEGAGELFF
TRBJ2-1 | once | TRBV9 | . | TGTGCCAGCAGCCCTGGGGGGGGCCTGAGCAATGAGCAGTTCTTC | CASSPGGGLSNEQFF
TRBJ1-2 | . | TRBV2 | TRBD1 | TGTGCCAGCACATACTACGGACAGGGAGGGTATGGCTACACCTTC | CASTYYGQGGYGYTF
TRBJ2-1 | . | TRBV5-1 | TRBD2 | TGCGCCAGCAGCTTGATCGCGACTAGCGGTTTCGTTGAGCAGTTCTTC | CASSLIATSGFVEQFF
TRBJ1-1 | . | TRBV7-3 | . | TGTGCCAGCAGCTTACAACAGGGTTTAAAGACTGAAGCTTTCTTT | CASSLQQGLKTEAFF
TRBJ1-3 | few | TRBV19 | . | TGTGCCAGTACTCCTACCAAATTCTCTGGAAACACCATATATTTT | CASTPTKFSGNTIYF
TRBJ1-5 | . | TRBV6-6 | . | TGTGCCAGCAGAAGGACCGGATCGGAGGGCAATCAGCCCCAGCATTTT | CASRRTGSEGNQPQHF
TRBJ1-3 | once | TRBV13 | TRBD1 | TGTGCCAGCAGCTTTGACAGGGGCTCCTTTGGAAACACCATATATTTT | CASSFDRGSFGNTIYF